In this sample, the clone carrying this TCR beta chain turned up many times. Its antigen is undetermined. This sample is part of a study of T cells after yellow fever vaccination. Study-wide points: Booster sampling recovered most clones from primary vaccination (about 97% CD4, 80% to 90% CD8). FACS-sorted repertoires could contain abundant clonotypes contaminating from the bulk population. Some clonotypes were seen in both the CD4 and the CD8 compartments. These made up a small share and likely arose from convergent recombination.

This CDR3 is 13 amino acids long. Germline CDR1 and CDR2: SGHRS and YFSETQ. Trimming cost V 3 bases and J 0 bases, with 6 bases left between them. TCR cDNA, made by 5'RACE template switching, carried an added universal primer site and UMIs. One entry per CDR3 protein results from TCRdb running MiXCR on the 5' RACE reads. The sample records about 340,000 distinct CDR3 sequences, more than 8.5% being singletons. The sequenced sample was PBMCs, obtained on the day of the first yellow fever vaccination. The genes are TRBV5-1 and TRBJ2-5; D not resolved. The receptor comes from a man between 18 and 29 years old who received the YFV17D yellow fever vaccine. In DNA form, the CDR3 reads TGCGCCAGCAGCTCACCGTACCAAGAGACCCAGTACTTC. It yields the protein CASSSPYQETQYF.